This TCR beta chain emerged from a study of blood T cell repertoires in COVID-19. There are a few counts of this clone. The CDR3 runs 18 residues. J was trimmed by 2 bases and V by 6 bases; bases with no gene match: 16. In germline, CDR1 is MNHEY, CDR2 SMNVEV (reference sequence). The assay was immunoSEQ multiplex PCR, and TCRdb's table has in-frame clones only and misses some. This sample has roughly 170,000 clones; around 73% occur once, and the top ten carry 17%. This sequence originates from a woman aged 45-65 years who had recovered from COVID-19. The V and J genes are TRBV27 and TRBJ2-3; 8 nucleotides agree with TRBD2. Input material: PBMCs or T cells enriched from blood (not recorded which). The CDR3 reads CASSFGGAPFPFTDTQYF. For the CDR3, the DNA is TGTGCCAGCAGCTTCGGGGGGGCCCCCTTCCCCTTCACAGATACGCAGTATTTT.